The 20 T cell receptor beta chains in this list originate from one sample, sequenced in a study of CD8 T cells in ankylosing spondylitis. TCRdb analysed the 5' RACE reads with MiXCR anew, one entry per CDR3 protein. This repertoire shows 100,000 or so distinct CDR3 sequences, less than 25% found once; its top ten account for roughly an eighth. The sample was synovial fluid, either unsorted or a sorted T cell fraction (not recorded which). The receptors shown here come from a male donor with ankylosing spondylitis.

This rearrangement joins TRBV20-1 to TRBJ2-7, with a weak D call TRBD2 (5 bases). Germline V gene data show CDR1 as DFQATT and CDR2 as SNEGSKA (reference sequence). CDR3 length equals 11 residues. Trimming took 7 bases from V and 3 from J, leaving 10 bases between them. This CDR3 is CSEKRNYEQYF. The CDR3 DNA reads TGCAGTGAAAAGCGGAACTACGAGCAGTACTTC.

This chain uses TRBV11-2 with TRBJ2-1; no clear D gene. Per germline, CDR1 SGHAT and CDR2 FQNNGV. CDR3 length: 21 amino acids. The germline V and J ends were trimmed by 4 bases and 0 bases, with 28 bases remaining between them. The CDR3 sequence: CASSSTGWAVLQQSSYNEQFF. CDR3 DNA sequence: TGTGCCAGCAGCTCCACCGGGTGGGCGGTGCTCCAACAGAGCTCCTACAATGAGCAGTTCTTC.

The table lists this clonotype with a few counts. CDR3 bases: TGTGCCACCAGTGACCTTCGGGGTGGGCTGCCGAACACCGGGGAGCTGTTTTTT. This translates into CATSDLRGGLPNTGELFF. The rearrangement uses TRBV24-1 and TRBJ2-2; tentative D call: TRBD2 (5 bases). Germline V gives CDR1 KGHDR, CDR2 SFDVKD. V lost 4 bases to trimming and J lost 0 bases, with 17 bases between them. This CDR3 is built from 18 residues.

This clonotype came up a few times. The genes are TRBV28 and TRBJ2-7, with 8 bases that match TRBD2. Per germline, CDR1 MDHEN and CDR2 SYDVKM. Unmatched junction bases numbered 5, after V lost 2 bases and J lost 5 bases. CDR3 length: 14 residues. CDR3 nucleotide sequence: TGTGCCAGCAGTTTAAGCGGGAGAATCCACGAGCAGTACGTC. It translates to CASSLSGRIHEQYV.

The table lists this clonotype with a few counts. The gene calls are TRBV5-6 and TRBJ1-2, with 8 bases fitting TRBD1. With 4 bases clipped from V and 6 bases from J, the junction kept 5 bases outside the gene matches. CDR1 SGHDT and CDR2 YYEEEE come from the germline V gene. The CDR3 consists of 13 residues. The CDR3 bases are TGTGCCAGCAGCCCGCCGACAGGGGATGGCTACACCTTC. Translation gives CASSPPTGDGYTF. Full variable domain (rest looked up from reference TRBV5-6 and TRBJ1-2): DAGVTQSPTHLIKTRGQQVTLRCSPKSGHDTVSWYQQALGQGPQFIFQYYEEEERQRGNFPDRFSGHQFPNYSSELNVNALLLGDSALYLCASSPPTGDGYTFGSGTRLTVV.

The gene calls are TRBV6-1 and TRBJ1-6, with D uncertain. The length of the CDR3 is 15 residues. V gave up 0 bases and J gave up 5 bases, with 8 bases separating them. Germline V gives CDR1 MNHNS, CDR2 SASEGT. The CDR3 region is CASSEAELNNSPLHF. The CDR3 DNA reads TGTGCCAGCAGTGAAGCTGAACTGAATAATTCACCCCTCCACTTT.

The rearrangement links TRBV5-1 to TRBJ1-1, with D possibly being TRBD1 (6 bases). The length of the CDR3 is 14 residues. CDR1 SGHRS and CDR2 YFSETQ come from the germline V gene. Trimming pared 0 bases from V and 1 base from J, leaving 7 bases between. Written as DNA, the CDR3 is TGCGCCAGCAGCTTGGAAGGGGGGAACACTGAAGCTTTCTTT. Amino acids: CASSLEGGNTEAFF.

This clonotype was observed at least ten times. CDR3 coding DNA: TGCAGTGCTACATTGGGCTCCTCAGGGTACGAGCAGTACTTC. Amino acid sequence: CSATLGSSGYEQYF. The rearrangement uses TRBV20-1 and TRBJ2-7; weak D call: TRBD1 (5 bases). Germline loops: CDR1 DFQATT, CDR2 SNEGSKA (reference sequence). Trimming shortened V by 4 bases and J by 4 bases, and 17 bases separated the two germline ends. The CDR3 spans 14 residues.

The V call is TRBV20-1, the J call TRBJ2-4, with D maybe TRBD2 (5 bases). The CDR3 has 14 amino acids. V was clipped by 3 bases and J by 0 bases, with 9 bases between them. Germline loops: CDR1 DFQATT, CDR2 SNEGSKA (reference sequence). DNA of the CDR3: TGCAGTGCTAGTGAGGGTACAGCCAAAAACATTCAGTACTTC. Encoded protein: CSASEGTAKNIQYF.

The V call is TRBV25-1, the J call TRBJ1-5, with D maybe TRBD1 (5 bases). Germline CDR1 is MGHDK and CDR2 is SYGVNS. The ends were cut back, 0 bases at V and 2 bases at J, with 11 bases in the middle. The CDR3 length is 16 residues. The CDR3 DNA is TGTGCCAGCAGTGAATATGGGCAGGGCGGCAATCAGCCCCAGCATTTT. Its translation is CASSEYGQGGNQPQHF.

This clonotype showed up many times. The genes are TRBV14 and TRBJ1-1, with D possibly matching TRBD1 (5 bases). Per germline, CDR1 SGHDN and CDR2 FVKESK. Trimming left V 3 bases short and J 7 bases short, with 9 bases between. The CDR3 totals 12 residues. DNA of the CDR3: TGTGCCAGCAGCCAGGGACTGAGTGAAGCTTTCTTT. Translation: CASSQGLSEAFF.

The chain employs TRBV18 and TRBJ2-3; no definite D call. The V and J ends lost 2 bases and 2 bases respectively, with 14 bases between them. Germline V lookup: CDR1 KGHSH, CDR2 LQKENI. The CDR3 runs 16 residues. The CDR3 region is CASSPAINKNTDTQYF. The DNA of the CDR3 is TGTGCCAGCTCACCAGCGATTAACAAGAACACAGATACGCAGTATTTT.

The V and J genes are TRBV12-3 or TRBV12-4 and TRBJ1-2; 7 nucleotides line up with TRBD1. CDR3 length equals 14 residues. J gave up 1 base and V 7 bases, and 6 bases lay outside the gene matches. As DNA, the CDR3 is TGTGCCAGCACCCCGGGACAGAGTAACTATGGCTACACCTTC. It specifies CASTPGQSNYGYTF.

The chain combines TRBV7-7 with TRBJ2-2; 13 positions match TRBD2. CDR1 and CDR2 from the germline V gene are SSHAT and FNYEAQ (reference sequence). V was clipped by 3 bases and J by 5 bases; unmatched bases: 9. This CDR3 spans 18 amino acids. CDR3 bases: TGTGCCAGCAGCTTCGGACTAGCGGGAGAATCGGGGACCGGGGAGCTGTTTTTT. Amino acid sequence: CASSFGLAGESGTGELFF. Combining the CDR3 with reference TRBV7-7 and TRBJ2-2 gives the whole variable domain GAGVSQSPRYKVTKRGQDVTLRCDPISSHATLYWYQQALGQGPEFLTYFNYEAQPDKSGLPSDRFSAERPEGSISTLTIQRTEQRDSAMYRCASSFGLAGESGTGELFFGEGSRLTVL.

This chain links TRBV20-1 with TRBJ1-2, with D possibly being TRBD1 (5 bases). The V and J ends lost 3 bases and 2 bases respectively, with 13 bases between them. CDR3 length: 14 amino acids. CDR1 is DFQATT and CDR2 is SNEGSKA in the germline V gene (reference sequence). This CDR3 reads CSARRGSFNYGYTF. CDR3 bases: TGCAGTGCTAGGCGGGGGAGCTTCAACTATGGCTACACCTTC.

This chain links TRBV29-1 with TRBJ1-4; TRBD1 aligns across 7 bases. CDR1 and CDR2 (germline): SQVTM, ANQGSEA. This CDR3 contains 13 residues. Trimming removed 2 bases from V and 7 bases from J; junction bases left unmatched: 4. This chain's CDR3 is CSVEPQGSEKLFF. In DNA, the CDR3 is TGCAGCGTTGAACCACAGGGGAGTGAAAAACTGTTTTTT.

The table lists this clonotype with a few counts. The V and J genes are TRBV4-2 and TRBJ2-3, with D possibly matching TRBD2 (6 bases). V lost 0 bases and J lost 2, with 18 bases in between. The CDR3 contains 18 residues. In germline, CDR1 is LGHNA, CDR2 YNFKEQ. CDR3 DNA: TGTGCCAGCAGCCAAGATTTACGGCGGGGCGTAAACACAGATACGCAGTATTTT. Protein product: CASSQDLRRGVNTDTQYF.

V usage is TRBV28 and J usage is TRBJ2-3; 14 positions match TRBD2. The CDR3 is 18 amino acids. V shed 3 bases and J 0 bases; nucleotides not matched to a gene: 5. Germline-derived CDR1 and CDR2 are MDHEN and SYDVKM. The CDR3 loop reads CASSFYGTSGSSTDTQYF. The CDR3 coding sequence is TGTGCCAGCAGTTTCTACGGGACTAGCGGGAGTAGCACAGATACGCAGTATTTT.

In this sample, this clonotype turned up a few times. This chain connects TRBV3-1 to TRBJ1-2; D not certain. CDR3 length: 15 residues. Germline loops: CDR1 LGHDT, CDR2 YNNKEL (reference sequence). V shed 0 bases and J shed 5 bases, with 13 bases lying between them. CDR3 amino acids: CASSQENTFGYGYTF. The CDR3 coding sequence is TGTGCCAGCAGCCAAGAGAACACCTTTGGATATGGCTACACCTTC.

The J gene is TRBJ2-7, the V gene TRBV3-1; D gene ambiguous. The germline CDR1 and CDR2 sequences are LGHDT and YNNKEL (reference sequence). The V gene lost 5 bases and the J gene lost 7 bases, with 18 bases spanning the gap. The CDR3 length is 14 residues. Here the CDR3 reads CASSSRISPSEQYV. DNA of the CDR3: TGTGCCAGCAGCTCGCGGATCAGTCCGAGTGAGCAGTACGTC.